This is a list of T cell receptor beta chains from one sample in a study of blood T cell repertoires in COVID-19. Data came from immunoSEQ multiplex PCR; TCRdb stores just in-frame clones and leaves some out. The sample consists of about 120,000 clones, around 78% of them appearing once. Sequenced input: peripheral blood. The receptor source for this set is a man in his thirties or forties with acute or convalescent COVID-19. Both conserved end residues are part of each CDR3. The order of the fields is CDR3 DNA, CDR3 protein, clone size, J gene, V gene, D gene. A D gene is named only where the DNA matches it firmly. Rows give clone size only sometimes, using once, few, many, or a class for an expanded clone.

cdr3_nt: TGCGCCAGCAGCCCAGCTATAGGGGGCCGGGAGCTGTTTTTT
cdr3_aa: CASSPAIGGRELFF
clone_size: few
j_call: TRBJ2-2
v_call: TRBV5-1
d_call: TRBD1

cdr3_nt: TGTGCCAGTAGTAGAACTAGCGGCACAGATACGCAGTATTTT
cdr3_aa: CASSRTSGTDTQYF
clone_size: NA
j_call: TRBJ2-3
v_call: TRBV19
d_call: TRBD2

cdr3_nt: TGTGCCAGCAGCGTAGGTCCGGGGTCTAGCGGCATTATATACAATGAGCAGTTCTTC
cdr3_aa: CASSVGPGSSGIIYNEQFF
clone_size: NA
j_call: TRBJ2-1
v_call: TRBV9
d_call: TRBD2

cdr3_nt: TGTGCCAGCAGCCAAAACCGAGTCGGGAAAAACACTGAAGCTTTCTTT
cdr3_aa: CASSQNRVGKNTEAFF
clone_size: NA
j_call: TRBJ1-1
v_call: TRBV3-1/TRBV3-2
d_call: NA

cdr3_nt: TGTGCCTGGAGTGTAGGGGACAGTGAGCAGTACTTC
cdr3_aa: CAWSVGDSEQYF
clone_size: NA
j_call: TRBJ2-7
v_call: TRBV30
d_call: TRBD1

cdr3_nt: TGCGCCAGCAGCCAAGATCCAGGGCCTTCCTATGGCTACACCTTC
cdr3_aa: CASSQDPGPSYGYTF
clone_size: NA
j_call: TRBJ1-2
v_call: TRBV4-3
d_call: NA

cdr3_nt: TGTGCCAGCAGCGCGTGGACTAGCGGGGGTTACGAGCAGTACTTC
cdr3_aa: CASSAWTSGGYEQYF
clone_size: NA
j_call: TRBJ2-7
v_call: TRBV7-2
d_call: TRBD2

cdr3_nt: TGTGCCAGCAGTTGGTGGAAGCGGGAGGTAATACGCAATGAGCAGTTCTTC
cdr3_aa: CASSWWKREVIRNEQFF
clone_size: NA
j_call: TRBJ2-1
v_call: TRBV3-1/TRBV3-2
d_call: TRBD2

cdr3_nt: TGCAGCGTTGATGACGGGGGGGATACGCAGTATTTT
cdr3_aa: CSVDDGGDTQYF
clone_size: NA
j_call: TRBJ2-3
v_call: TRBV29-1
d_call: TRBD2

cdr3_nt: TGCGCCAGCAGCCAAGAGGGGGAAAGGGGGTTCTACGAGCAGTACTTC
cdr3_aa: CASSQEGERGFYEQYF
clone_size: once
j_call: TRBJ2-7
v_call: TRBV4-1
d_call: NA

cdr3_nt: TGTGCCGGTACTTATCGCTCTGGAAACACCATATATTTT
cdr3_aa: CAGTYRSGNTIYF
clone_size: NA
j_call: TRBJ1-3
v_call: TRBV30
d_call: NA

cdr3_nt: TGTGCCTCGCTAGCGACCTCCTACAATGAGCAGTTCTTC
cdr3_aa: CASLATSYNEQFF
clone_size: NA
j_call: TRBJ2-1
v_call: TRBV30
d_call: NA

cdr3_nt: TGTGCCAGCAGTTTGGGACCGAAGACAGGCGGAGGCTACACCTTC
cdr3_aa: CASSLGPKTGGGYTF
clone_size: once
j_call: TRBJ1-2
v_call: TRBV6-6
d_call: NA

cdr3_nt: TGTGCCAGCAGCTTGGCCGGGACAGGCATTGGCAATGAGCAGTTCTTC
cdr3_aa: CASSLAGTGIGNEQFF
clone_size: once
j_call: TRBJ2-1
v_call: TRBV5-4
d_call: TRBD1

cdr3_nt: TGTGCCATCATGGAGGGACAGGATACTGAAGCTTTCTTT
cdr3_aa: CAIMEGQDTEAFF
clone_size: NA
j_call: TRBJ1-1
v_call: TRBV10-3
d_call: TRBD1

cdr3_nt: TGTGCCAGCAGTTGGGACCCTAGGGACAGTCCCTACAATGAGCAGTTCTTC
cdr3_aa: CASSWDPRDSPYNEQFF
clone_size: once
j_call: TRBJ2-1
v_call: TRBV27
d_call: TRBD1

cdr3_nt: TGTGCCAGCAGCTTGGACAGGGGTTTCTCTGGAAACACCATATATTTT
cdr3_aa: CASSLDRGFSGNTIYF
clone_size: NA
j_call: TRBJ1-3
v_call: TRBV5-6
d_call: TRBD1

cdr3_nt: TGTGCCAGCGTGCTCGCGGGAGCTTACAATGAGCAGTTCTTC
cdr3_aa: CASVLAGAYNEQFF
clone_size: NA
j_call: TRBJ2-1
v_call: TRBV28
d_call: TRBD2

cdr3_nt: TGTGCCAGCAGCAAGGGGGTTAGGGGAGGACAGCCCCAGCATTTT
cdr3_aa: CASSKGVRGGQPQHF
clone_size: few
j_call: TRBJ1-5
v_call: TRBV21-1
d_call: NA

cdr3_nt: TGTGCCAGCACCACAATGAGGGATACGCAGTATTTT
cdr3_aa: CASTTMRDTQYF
clone_size: NA
j_call: TRBJ2-3
v_call: TRBV5-8
d_call: NA

cdr3_nt: TGTGCCAGCAGCGAGACAAGCCTTAATTCACCCCTCCACTTT
cdr3_aa: CASSETSLNSPLHF
clone_size: NA
j_call: TRBJ1-6
v_call: TRBV3-1/TRBV3-2
d_call: NA

cdr3_nt: TGTGCCAGCAGTTTATCGTTTTCAAGAACAGGGGGCGCCGGCGGGGAGCTGTTTTTT
cdr3_aa: CASSLSFSRTGGAGGELFF
clone_size: NA
j_call: TRBJ2-2
v_call: TRBV27
d_call: TRBD1

cdr3_nt: TGCGCCAGCAGCTTGGGGACCGACAGGTCGTATGGAGGCTACACCTTC
cdr3_aa: CASSLGTDRSYGGYTF
clone_size: NA
j_call: TRBJ1-2
v_call: TRBV5-1
d_call: NA

cdr3_nt: TGTGCCTGGAGTGGGACAGCCGATCAGCCCCAGCATTTT
cdr3_aa: CAWSGTADQPQHF
clone_size: few
j_call: TRBJ1-5
v_call: TRBV30
d_call: NA

cdr3_nt: TGTGCCAGTTCGGTTGCTAGCGGGGGGGTTGCCGATGAGCAGTTCTTC
cdr3_aa: CASSVASGGVADEQFF
clone_size: NA
j_call: TRBJ2-1
v_call: TRBV9
d_call: TRBD2

cdr3_nt: TGTGCCAGCTCAGGGACAGAACCTGAAGCTTTCTTT
cdr3_aa: CASSGTEPEAFF
clone_size: few
j_call: TRBJ1-1
v_call: TRBV11-2
d_call: TRBD1

cdr3_nt: TGTGCCAGCAGCCAAGACCCTAGCGGTCCCGAGCAGTACTTC
cdr3_aa: CASSQDPSGPEQYF
clone_size: few
j_call: TRBJ2-7
v_call: TRBV3-1/TRBV3-2
d_call: TRBD2

cdr3_nt: TGTGCCAGCAGCTTTCCCGGGAGGGGCTACAATGAGCAGTTCTTC
cdr3_aa: CASSFPGRGYNEQFF
clone_size: NA
j_call: TRBJ2-1
v_call: TRBV5-6
d_call: TRBD2

cdr3_nt: TGTGCCAGCAGTGAATTTAAGGGGCTGGGGAGCAATCAGCCCCAGCATTTT
cdr3_aa: CASSEFKGLGSNQPQHF
clone_size: NA
j_call: TRBJ1-5
v_call: TRBV6-1
d_call: NA

cdr3_nt: TGTGCCACCAGCAGAGGGACAGGGACAATCTATGGCTACACCTTC
cdr3_aa: CATSRGTGTIYGYTF
clone_size: NA
j_call: TRBJ1-2
v_call: TRBV15
d_call: TRBD1

cdr3_nt: TGCAGCGTTGAAGCGGGAGTGGGCACAGATACGCAGTATTTT
cdr3_aa: CSVEAGVGTDTQYF
clone_size: few
j_call: TRBJ2-3
v_call: TRBV29-1
d_call: NA

cdr3_nt: TGTGCCAGCAGTTACACTCTAGCGGGAGGGACCCAGTACTTC
cdr3_aa: CASSYTLAGGTQYF
clone_size: NA
j_call: TRBJ2-5
v_call: TRBV6-5
d_call: TRBD2

cdr3_nt: TGTGCCAGCAGTGAATTGATGAGGGGGAAGGGCTACGAGCAGTACTTC
cdr3_aa: CASSELMRGKGYEQYF
clone_size: NA
j_call: TRBJ2-7
v_call: TRBV2
d_call: NA

cdr3_nt: TGTGCCGCCGGGACTTCCACCGGGGAGCTGTTTTTT
cdr3_aa: CAAGTSTGELFF
clone_size: few
j_call: TRBJ2-2
v_call: TRBV10-3
d_call: NA

cdr3_nt: TGTGCCAGCAGTTTGGGGCTTACAGTTAGCACAGATACGCAGTATTTT
cdr3_aa: CASSLGLTVSTDTQYF
clone_size: NA
j_call: TRBJ2-3
v_call: TRBV6-5
d_call: NA

cdr3_nt: TGCGCCAGCAGCCACGAGGTCGGGAACTCAGCCGGGGAGCTGTTTTTT
cdr3_aa: CASSHEVGNSAGELFF
clone_size: NA
j_call: TRBJ2-2
v_call: TRBV4-1
d_call: NA

cdr3_nt: TGTGCCTGGAGTGGGACAGGGGGCGAACTGGCCTATGGCTACACCTTC
cdr3_aa: CAWSGTGGELAYGYTF
clone_size: NA
j_call: TRBJ1-2
v_call: TRBV30
d_call: TRBD1